A selection of T cell receptor beta chains follows, all from one sample in a study of OX40 agonist ivuxolimab in advanced cancers. Profiling relied on immunoSEQ multiplex PCR, and the TCRdb table lists in-frame clones only, not all of them. The sample has around 60,000 clones, 84% seen once. The source was CD4+ or CD8+ T cells sorted from blood, collected in a trial of the OX40 agonist ivuxolimab. The source of these receptors is an adult with an advanced solid tumor such as melanoma, head and neck, liver or kidney cancer. Each CDR3 is given with its conserved first and last residue. Each record gives: CDR3 length, J gene, D gene, V gene, CDR3 protein. A D gene is named only where the DNA matches it firmly.

14	TRBJ1-3	NA	TRBV11-2	CASSPGAGGNTIYF
15	TRBJ2-6	NA	TRBV28	CASSLWGGGANVLTF
13	TRBJ1-1	NA	TRBV12-2	CASRATVGTEAFF
16	TRBJ2-5	TRBD2	TRBV5-5	CASSWRTSGSLETQYF
16	TRBJ2-1	NA	TRBV29-1	CSVEDYRVGSYNEQFF
15	TRBJ2-2	TRBD1	TRBV5-1	CASSGTGGSTGELFF
13	TRBJ1-1	TRBD1	TRBV19	CASSTTGTGPSFF
13	TRBJ1-1	NA	TRBV9	CASSAHGGTEAFF
16	TRBJ2-2	NA	TRBV11-2	CASSLNRQSNTGELFF
17	TRBJ1-5	NA	TRBV4-2	CASSQDLWGESNQPQHF
15	TRBJ1-4	NA	TRBV2	CASSDPGGSNEKLFF
12	TRBJ1-5	NA	TRBV7-8	CASGAPAEPQHF
15	TRBJ2-7	TRBD1	TRBV6-5	CASSRGQVVSYEQYF
15	TRBJ1-4	NA	TRBV14	CASTAGSGFGEKLFF
13	TRBJ1-5	NA	TRBV10-3	CASQAQSNQPQHF
15	TRBJ1-5	TRBD1	TRBV27	CASSLGTGGNQPQHF
14	TRBJ2-7	TRBD2	TRBV5-4	CASSMSGSAYEQYF
15	TRBJ2-5	TRBD2	TRBV5-5	CASTPRTSGQETQYF
15	TRBJ2-3	NA	TRBV2	CASSYMTGRTDTQYF
15	TRBJ2-4	TRBD2	TRBV6-1	CASSEGLAVRNIQYF
17	TRBJ2-5	TRBD2	TRBV2	CASSGTSGAKVGETQYF
19	TRBJ2-2	NA	TRBV9	CASSVGLSKGAGGTGELFF
15	TRBJ2-3	NA	TRBV30	CAWSEGDVGTDTQYF
18	TRBJ2-7	NA	TRBV4-1	CASSHNLLRDLANYEQYF
14	TRBJ2-5	NA	TRBV28	CASRTEGVKGTQYF
13	TRBJ1-3	NA	TRBV7-2	CAYGRVSGNTIYF
15	TRBJ2-5	NA	TRBV5-4	CASSLGGDPQETQYF
18	TRBJ1-5	NA	TRBV19	CASSIIGAATGSNQPQHF
11	TRBJ2-3	NA	TRBV20-1	CSARDSDTQYF
16	TRBJ2-3	TRBD2	TRBV5-1	CASTAPSGLATDTQYF
13	TRBJ1-5	NA	TRBV27	CASSLSSNQPQHF
13	TRBJ2-5	NA	TRBV27	CASSPGQSETQYF
15	TRBJ1-3	NA	TRBV11-2	CASSLGGGAGNTIYF
16	TRBJ1-2	NA	TRBV4-3	CASSQGRVRGRYGYTF
15	TRBJ1-5	NA	TRBV19	CASSIEGASNQPQHF
14	TRBJ1-1	NA	TRBV6-6	CASSSSLMNTEAFF
13	TRBJ2-7	TRBD1	TRBV7-2	CASSFRQGYEQYF
16	TRBJ2-1	TRBD2	TRBV15	CATSVRLAGGNNEQFF
16	TRBJ2-2	TRBD1	TRBV7-8	CASSSTGVMNTGELFF
14	TRBJ1-4	NA	TRBV30	CAWSDRGGREKLFF
16	TRBJ2-6	NA	TRBV4-2	CASSQGDNSGANVLTF
16	TRBJ2-3	TRBD2	TRBV2	CASTLGLAGGTDTQYF
14	TRBJ1-2	TRBD1	TRBV11-2	CASSLWGQNYGYTF
15	TRBJ1-4	NA	TRBV28	CASSFPRAGEEKLFF
14	TRBJ2-1	NA	TRBV11-1	CASSLGETLNEQFF
15	TRBJ2-1	TRBD2	TRBV11-2	CASSLGGGAKNEQFF
15	TRBJ1-4	NA	TRBV7-2	CASSPDSRGDEKLFF
14	TRBJ2-7	TRBD2	TRBV7-3	CASSLTAWEGLLYF
12	TRBJ1-1	NA	TRBV7-9	CASRVGGTEAFF
13	TRBJ2-3	NA	TRBV30	CAWSVGVPDTQYF
16	TRBJ1-2	TRBD1	TRBV7-9	CASSTDRGPLREGYTF
15	TRBJ1-6	TRBD1	TRBV6-5	CASSYSRQGYSPLHF
16	TRBJ2-3	NA	TRBV7-9	CASSTAPSDSTDTQYF
12	TRBJ1-1	NA	TRBV28	CASSRHGTEAFF
15	TRBJ1-2	NA	TRBV7-2	CASSLDYRVGYGYTF